The next 9 T cell receptor beta chains were all read from a single sample in a study of PD-L1 blockade in urothelial cancer. Only in-frame clones appear in the TCRdb table, and some are missing; sequencing was by immunoSEQ multiplex PCR. The top ten clones hold about 3% of a sample with around 29,000 clones, roughly 80% of them seen once. Time point described: peripheral blood 6 weeks after treatment start. This specimen consisted of PBMCs, obtained around atezolizumab (anti-PD-L1) treatment. These receptors originate from a man between 65 and 85 years old with urothelial cancer.

The V gene is TRBV5-1, the J gene TRBJ2-4; TRBD1 aligns across 9 bases. The V gene end was trimmed by 4 bases and the J gene end by 0 bases; junction bases not matched to a gene: 5. The CDR3 totals 16 residues. CDR1 is SGHRS and CDR2 is YFSETQ in the germline V gene. CDR3 sequence: CASSLGTGIAKNIQYF. In DNA form, the CDR3 reads TGCGCCAGCAGCCTAGGGACAGGGATAGCCAAAAACATTCAGTACTTC.

The chain joins TRBV5-1 to TRBJ1-1; 7 bases agree with TRBD1. CDR3 length: 12 residues. Germline V gene data show CDR1 as SGHRS and CDR2 as YFSETQ. Unmatched junction bases numbered 8, after V lost 4 bases and J lost 11 bases. As DNA, the CDR3 is TGCGCCAGCAGCCAAAGGACAGGTTGGGCTTTCTTT. It specifies CASSQRTGWAFF.

A single count supports this clone. The rearrangement links TRBV10-3 to TRBJ2-7; maybe TRBD1 (5 bases). The V end lost 6 bases, the J end lost 5 bases, and 17 bases lay between the germline ends. This CDR3 spans 14 amino acids. CDR1 ENHRY and CDR2 SYGVKD come from the germline V gene. The CDR3 coding sequence is TGTGCCATCAGGGGGCGGACATTCCCCGACGAGCAGTACTTC. Translating gives CAIRGRTFPDEQYF.

The rearrangement links TRBV5-6 to TRBJ2-2, with D uncertain. The CDR3 has 13 amino acids. Germline V gives CDR1 SGHDT, CDR2 YYEEEE. Trimming left V 0 bases short and J 3 bases short, with 3 bases between. The CDR3 coding sequence is TGTGCCAGCAGCTTGGGAGACACCGGGGAGCTGTTTTTT. Amino acids: CASSLGDTGELFF.

The rearrangement joins TRBV7-2 to TRBJ1-2; D possibly corresponds to TRBD1 (5 bases). The length of the CDR3 is 14 residues. From germline, CDR1 is SGHTA and CDR2 FQGNSA. With 1 base removed from V and 1 base from J, the gap between germline ends came to 7 bases. The CDR3 here is CASSLVRVNYGYTF. The CDR3 region has the DNA TGTGCCAGCAGCTTAGTCAGGGTTAACTATGGCTACACCTTC.

J is TRBJ2-3 and V is TRBV19; possibly TRBD2 for D (6 bases). V shed 6 bases and J shed 2 bases, with 15 bases lying between them. The CDR3 runs 15 residues. Germline loops: CDR1 LNHDA, CDR2 SQIVND (reference sequence). CDR3 coding DNA: TGTGCCAGTAGCCCTCTAGCGAGGAACACAGATACGCAGTATTTT. Encoded protein: CASSPLARNTDTQYF.

The chain links TRBV6-1 to TRBJ1-2; D may be TRBD1 (5 bases). The germline gives CDR1 MNHNS, CDR2 SASEGT. V was trimmed by 6 bases and J by 3 bases, leaving 14 bases between them. This CDR3 contains 14 residues. The CDR3 here is CASRGTRGDYGYTF. In DNA form, the CDR3 reads TGTGCCAGCAGAGGGACTCGGGGGGACTATGGCTACACCTTC.

This clone was detected once. The gene calls are TRBV2 and TRBJ2-7, with TRBD2 identical over 10 bases. Germline assignment: CDR1 SNHLY and CDR2 FYNNEI. Losses at the gene ends were 4 bases for V and 12 bases for J; bases not matched to a gene: 9. The CDR3 spans 13 residues. The CDR3 reads CASSVGSGGPRYF. The DNA for the CDR3 is TGTGCCAGCAGTGTTGGTAGCGGGGGGCCGCGGTACTTC.

This clone was observed once. The V gene is TRBV5-1, the J gene TRBJ2-7; 7 bases agree with TRBD1. CDR1 SGHRS and CDR2 YFSETQ come from the germline V gene. V trimming: 0 bases; J trimming: 6 bases; junction bases outside the gene matches: 3. The CDR3 sequence is 13 residues long. CDR3 coding DNA: TGCGCCAGCAGCTTGGAACAGGGGACCGAGCAGTACTTC. Residues: CASSLEQGTEQYF.